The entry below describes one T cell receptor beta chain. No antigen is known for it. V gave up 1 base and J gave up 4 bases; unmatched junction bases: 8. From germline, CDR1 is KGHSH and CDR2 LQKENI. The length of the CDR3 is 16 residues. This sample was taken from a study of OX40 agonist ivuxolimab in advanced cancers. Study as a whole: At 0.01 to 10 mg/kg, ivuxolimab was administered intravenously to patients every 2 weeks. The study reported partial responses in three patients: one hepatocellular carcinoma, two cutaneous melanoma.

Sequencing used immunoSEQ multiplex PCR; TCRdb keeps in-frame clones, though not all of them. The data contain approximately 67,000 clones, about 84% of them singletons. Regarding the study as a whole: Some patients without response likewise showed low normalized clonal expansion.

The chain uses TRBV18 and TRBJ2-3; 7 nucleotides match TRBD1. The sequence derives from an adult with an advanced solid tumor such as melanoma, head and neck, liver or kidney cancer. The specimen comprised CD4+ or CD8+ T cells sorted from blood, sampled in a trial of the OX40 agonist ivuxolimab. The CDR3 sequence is CASSPRQGFESDTQYF. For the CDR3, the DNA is TGTGCCAGCTCACCACGACAGGGTTTTGAGTCAGATACGCAGTATTTT.